Described below is a single T cell receptor beta chain sequence and its context. The PCR had 60 Vbeta and 13 Jbeta primers. Method: immunoSEQ multiplex PCR; TCRdb's copy keeps in-frame clones and lacks some. The sample totals approximately 150,000 clones; its top ten clones hold approximately 2%. Germline loops: CDR1 SGHRS, CDR2 YFSETQ. CDR3 length equals 15 residues. V was shortened by 1 base and J by 4 bases, with 12 bases between the two germline ends. The data were taken from a study of cytomegalovirus exposure and HLA in healthy donors. The specimen sequenced was PBMCs. The J gene is TRBJ2-1, the V gene TRBV5-1, with a weak D call TRBD2 (6 bases). The source of this sequence is a young woman in good health and CMV-seronegative. The CDR3 DNA reads TGCGCCAGCAGCTTGACCGGGAGTGAATACAATGAGCAGTTCTTC. This encodes CASSLTGSEYNEQFF.